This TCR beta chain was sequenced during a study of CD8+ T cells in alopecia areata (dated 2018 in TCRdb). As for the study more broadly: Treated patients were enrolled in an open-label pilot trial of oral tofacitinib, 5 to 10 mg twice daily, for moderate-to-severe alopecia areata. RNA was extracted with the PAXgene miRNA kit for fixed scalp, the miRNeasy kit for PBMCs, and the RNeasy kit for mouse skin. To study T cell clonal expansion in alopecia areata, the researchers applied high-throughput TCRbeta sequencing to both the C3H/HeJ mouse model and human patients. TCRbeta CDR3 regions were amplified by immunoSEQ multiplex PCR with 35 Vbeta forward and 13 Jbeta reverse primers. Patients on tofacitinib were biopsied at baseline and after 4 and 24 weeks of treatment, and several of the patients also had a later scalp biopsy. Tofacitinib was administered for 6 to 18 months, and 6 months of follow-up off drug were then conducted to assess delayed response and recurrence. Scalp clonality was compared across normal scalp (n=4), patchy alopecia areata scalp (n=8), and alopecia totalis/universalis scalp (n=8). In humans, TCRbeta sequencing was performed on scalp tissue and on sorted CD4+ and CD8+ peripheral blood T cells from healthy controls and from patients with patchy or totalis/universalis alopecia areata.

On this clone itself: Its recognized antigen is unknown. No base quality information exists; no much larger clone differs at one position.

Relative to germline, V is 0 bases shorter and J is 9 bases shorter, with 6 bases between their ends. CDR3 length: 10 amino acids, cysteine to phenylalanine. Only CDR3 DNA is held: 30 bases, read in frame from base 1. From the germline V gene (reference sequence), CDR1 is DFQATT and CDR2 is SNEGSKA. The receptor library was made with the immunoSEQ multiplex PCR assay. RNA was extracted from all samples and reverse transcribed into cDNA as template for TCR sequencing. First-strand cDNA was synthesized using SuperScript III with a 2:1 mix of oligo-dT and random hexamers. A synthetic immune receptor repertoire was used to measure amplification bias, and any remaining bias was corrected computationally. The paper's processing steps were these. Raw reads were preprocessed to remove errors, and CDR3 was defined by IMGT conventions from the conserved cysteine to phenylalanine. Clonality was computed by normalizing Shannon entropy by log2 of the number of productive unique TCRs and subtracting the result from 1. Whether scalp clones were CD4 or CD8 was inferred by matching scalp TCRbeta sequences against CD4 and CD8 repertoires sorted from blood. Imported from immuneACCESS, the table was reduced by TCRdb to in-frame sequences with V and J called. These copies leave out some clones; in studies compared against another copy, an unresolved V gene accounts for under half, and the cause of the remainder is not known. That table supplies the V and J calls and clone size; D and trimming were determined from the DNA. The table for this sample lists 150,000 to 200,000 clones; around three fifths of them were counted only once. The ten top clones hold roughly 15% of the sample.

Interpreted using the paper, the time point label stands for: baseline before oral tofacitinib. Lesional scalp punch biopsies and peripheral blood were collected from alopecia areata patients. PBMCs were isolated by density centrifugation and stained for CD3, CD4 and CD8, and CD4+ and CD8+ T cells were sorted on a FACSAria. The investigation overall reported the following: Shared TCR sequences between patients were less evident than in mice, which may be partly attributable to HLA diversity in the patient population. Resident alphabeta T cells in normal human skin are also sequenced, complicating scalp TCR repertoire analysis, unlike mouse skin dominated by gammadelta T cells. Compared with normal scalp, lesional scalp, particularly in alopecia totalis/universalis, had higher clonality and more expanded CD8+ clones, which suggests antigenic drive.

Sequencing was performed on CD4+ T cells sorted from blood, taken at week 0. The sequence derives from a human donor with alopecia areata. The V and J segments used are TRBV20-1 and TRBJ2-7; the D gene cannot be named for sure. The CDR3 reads CSARDLVQYF. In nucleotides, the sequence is TGCAGTGCTAGAGATCTTGTGCAGTACTTC.